Detailed here is one T cell receptor beta chain. What it binds is not known. One junction end does not reproduce the germline sequence, and a read error may be involved. The study excluded patients with uncontrolled infection, other autoimmune disease, pregnancy or lactation. There were TCR beta CDR3 regions amplified from RNA transcripts. The TCR CDR3 was amplified in a first-round RT-PCR using the HTBI primer set. TCRdb fed the multiplex PCR reads into MiXCR, producing one record per CDR3 protein. This sample has roughly 38,000 distinct CDR3 sequences, with just under 50% found just once. The data are from a study of T cells in Graves' hyperthyroidism and ophthalmopathy. General study findings and limits: Most thyroid clonotypes expanded above 0.001 were also detected in blood.

The sequence was collected from a woman in her fifties or sixties with Graves' hyperthyroidism that later progressed to Graves' ophthalmopathy. Sequencing used blood.

CDR3 sequence (DNA): TGTGCCAGCAGCTTGGGTGGTCTTATGGACACTGAGGCTTTCTTT. It codes for CASSLGGLMDTEAFF. The chain couples TRBV5-6 to TRBJ1-1; possibly TRBD1 for D (5 bases). CDR3 length: 15 residues. Germline V gene sequence: CDR1 SGHDT, CDR2 YYEEEE.